Each of the 9 T cell receptor beta chains below was sequenced from the same sample in a study of blood T cell repertoires in COVID-19. Profiled with immunoSEQ multiplex PCR; TCRdb holds only in-frame clones, not every one. The profile shows roughly 8,000 clones, 86% of them singletons. The sequenced sample consisted of peripheral blood. Receptors originate from an older woman with active COVID-19.

J is TRBJ1-1 and V is TRBV5-1, with D hard to call. The CDR3 consists of 13 residues. V was trimmed by 0 bases and J by 6 bases, leaving 9 bases between them. Germline V gene sequence: CDR1 SGHRS, CDR2 YFSETQ. This chain's CDR3 is CASSLERGSEAFF. CDR3 DNA sequence: TGCGCCAGCAGCTTGGAGCGGGGTTCTGAAGCTTTCTTT.

The CDR3 loop is CASSESLAAGEQFF. CDR3 nucleotides: TGCGCCAGCAGTGAGTCGTTGGCGGCCGGTGAGCAGTTCTTC. V usage is TRBV10-2 and J usage is TRBJ2-1; D gene uncertain. V lost 0 bases and J lost 9, with 12 bases in between. CDR1 is WSHSY and CDR2 is SAAADI in the germline V gene. CDR3 length: 14 amino acids.

The V call is TRBV29-1, the J call TRBJ2-7; TRBD1 might be the D (6 bases). The CDR3 has 15 amino acids. Germline V gives CDR1 SQVTM, CDR2 ANQGSEA. The V gene lost 4 bases and the J gene lost 9 bases, with 25 bases spanning the gap. The CDR3 bases are TGCAGCGTTGGCGCCGGGACACCTACAGGGAACACGCAGTACTTC. Encoded protein: CSVGAGTPTGNTQYF.

This clone was picked up one time. The rearrangement uses TRBV7-8 and TRBJ2-2, with TRBD2 identical over 9 bases. CDR3 length equals 16 residues. Trimming cost V 6 bases and J 1 base; bases outside gene matches: 6. Germline V gene data show CDR1 as SGHVS and CDR2 as FQNEAQ. This CDR3 is CASSAGTSRNTGELFF. DNA for the CDR3: TGTGCCAGCAGTGCCGGGACTAGCCGGAACACCGGGGAGCTGTTTTTT.

The chain couples TRBV6-5 to TRBJ2-2; 11 bases agree with TRBD2. With 6 bases clipped from V and 5 bases from J, the junction kept 5 bases outside the gene matches. Germline CDR1 and CDR2: MNHEY and SVGAGI. The CDR3 covers 15 residues. CDR3 region: CASRRLAGRTGELFF. The DNA for the CDR3 is TGTGCCAGCAGACGACTAGCGGGGAGGACCGGGGAGCTGTTTTTT.

CDR3 region: CASRTRASTDTQYF. CDR3 in DNA: TGTGCCAGCAGGACCAGGGCTAGCACAGATACGCAGTATTTT. The chain combines TRBV7-2 with TRBJ2-3, with D perhaps matching TRBD1 (5 bases). Deletions cut 6 bases from V and 0 bases from J, with 10 bases between. Looked up from germline, CDR1 is SGHTA and CDR2 is FQGNSA. CDR3 size: 14 residues.

The chain links TRBV6-6 to TRBJ1-3; TRBD1 aligns across 7 bases. The germline gives CDR1 MNHNY, CDR2 SVGAGI (reference sequence). V dropped 6 bases and J dropped 0; count of bases not matched to a gene: 8. This CDR3 is built from 16 residues. The CDR3: CASRLLWTGSGNTIYF. Here the CDR3 DNA reads TGTGCCAGCAGACTACTATGGACAGGCTCTGGAAACACCATATATTTT.

CDR3 sequence (DNA): TGTGCCAGCAGTCAAGCCGGGACAGGGAGGTACGAGCAGTACTTC. It yields the protein CASSQAGTGRYEQYF. The gene calls are TRBV28 and TRBJ2-7, with 9 positions matching TRBD1. The germline V gene has CDR1 MDHEN and CDR2 SYDVKM. The V and J ends lost 5 bases and 4 bases, in that order; junction bases with no gene match: 9. The CDR3 is 15 residues long.

The V call is TRBV6-1, the J call TRBJ2-5; 12 positions match TRBD1. Germline V gene sequence: CDR1 MNHNS, CDR2 SASEGT. Trimming removed 4 bases from V and 2 bases from J; junction bases left unmatched: 5. The CDR3 loop spans 16 amino acids. The CDR3 here is CASSVGDRGLQETQYF. The CDR3 bases are TGTGCCAGCAGTGTCGGGGACAGGGGGCTACAAGAGACCCAGTACTTC.